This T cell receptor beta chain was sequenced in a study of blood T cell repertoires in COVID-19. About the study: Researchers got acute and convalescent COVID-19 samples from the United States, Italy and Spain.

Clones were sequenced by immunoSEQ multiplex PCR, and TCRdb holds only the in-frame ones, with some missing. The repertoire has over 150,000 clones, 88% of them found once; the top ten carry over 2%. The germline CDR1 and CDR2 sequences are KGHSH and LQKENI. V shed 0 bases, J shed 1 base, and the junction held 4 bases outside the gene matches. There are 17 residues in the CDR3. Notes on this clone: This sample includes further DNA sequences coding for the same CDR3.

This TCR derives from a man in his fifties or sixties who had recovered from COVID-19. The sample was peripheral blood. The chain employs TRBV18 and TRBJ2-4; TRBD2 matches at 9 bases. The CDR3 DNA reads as TGTGCCAGCTCACCACCAAGCGGGGGGAAGGCCAAAAACATTCAGTACTTC. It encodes CASSPPSGGKAKNIQYF.